The 27 T cell receptor beta chains in this list originate from one sample, sequenced in a study of blood T cell repertoires in COVID-19. Here immunoSEQ multiplex PCR was the method, and the copy in TCRdb shows in-frame clones only, minus some. The table records about 160,000 clones, 90% to 95% of them present only once. The material sequenced was peripheral blood. Every receptor here comes from a man aged 50 to 60 with acute or convalescent COVID-19.

A single count supports this clone. The chain is built from TRBV28 and TRBJ1-5; no firm D call. Trimming pared 2 bases from V and 5 bases from J, leaving 10 bases between. CDR1 MDHEN and CDR2 SYDVKM come from the germline V gene. The CDR3 length is 14 residues. The DNA for the CDR3 is TGTGCCAGCAGTTTAAGAGGGTTCGATCAGCCCCAGCATTTT. Translated, it gives CASSLRGFDQPQHF.

This chain joins TRBV7-2 and TRBJ2-1; TRBD2 matches 10 bases. After removal of 2 bases from V and 7 bases from J, the junction contained 8 bases not matched to a gene. This CDR3 is 16 amino acids long. The germline V gene encodes CDR1 SGHTA and CDR2 FQGNSA. The CDR3 nucleotides read TGTGCCAGCAGCTTAAATTCACTAGCGGGGCAGAATGAGCAGTTCTTC. Encoded protein: CASSLNSLAGQNEQFF. Together with reference TRBV7-2 and TRBJ2-1, the CDR3 gives the full variable domain: GAGVSQSPSNKVTEKGKDVELRCDPISGHTALYWYRQSLGQGLEFLIYFQGNSAPDKSGLPSDRFSAERTGGSVSTLTIQRTQQEDSAVYLCASSLNSLAGQNEQFFGPGTRLTVL.

The chain employs TRBV19 and TRBJ2-3; 7 positions match TRBD1. In germline, CDR1 is LNHDA, CDR2 SQIVND (reference sequence). J was trimmed by 2 bases and V by 1 base; bases with no gene match: 6. The CDR3 sequence is 16 residues long. CDR3 residues: CASSIGQGDSTDTQYF. In DNA form, the CDR3 reads TGTGCCAGTAGTATAGGACAGGGAGATTCCACAGATACGCAGTATTTT.

V usage is TRBV30 and J usage is TRBJ2-3, with D possibly matching TRBD2 (5 bases). Between the trimmed V and J ends, which lost 0 bases and 3 bases, there was a span of 10 bases. The germline gives CDR1 GTSNPN, CDR2 SVGIG (reference sequence). The CDR3 covers 14 residues. As DNA, the CDR3 is TGTGCCTGGAGTGTACGACTATTAACAGATACGCAGTATTTT. Translation gives CAWSVRLLTDTQYF.

This clone was detected once. CDR3 region: CASSLQAQGARWDNSPLHF. The CDR3 DNA reads as TGTGCCAGCAGTTTACAGGCACAGGGGGCGCGTTGGGATAATTCACCCCTCCACTTT. This chain joins TRBV28 and TRBJ1-6; 9 bases match TRBD1. CDR1 and CDR2 from the germline V gene are MDHEN and SYDVKM. V dropped 2 bases and J dropped 5; count of bases not matched to a gene: 13. This CDR3 has 19 amino acids.

The chain employs TRBV6-5 and TRBJ1-1; a possible D gene is TRBD1 (6 bases). Germline-derived CDR1 and CDR2 are MNHEY and SVGAGI. The V end lost 6 bases, the J end lost 1 base, and 12 bases lay between the germline ends. The CDR3 has 14 amino acids. Here the CDR3 DNA reads TGTGCCAGCAGACAGGGCCCTCAGAACACTGAAGCTTTCTTT. It is translated as CASRQGPQNTEAFF.

This rearrangement joins TRBV27 to TRBJ2-3, with D perhaps matching TRBD1 (6 bases). Germline CDR1 and CDR2: MNHEY and SMNVEV (reference sequence). The germline V and J ends were trimmed by 6 bases and 2 bases, with 15 bases remaining between them. The CDR3 runs 15 residues. CDR3 amino acids: CASRPDRIITDTQYF. CDR3 coding DNA: TGTGCCAGCAGACCCGACAGGATAATCACAGATACGCAGTATTTT.

The genes are TRBV4-2 and TRBJ2-7, with D possibly being TRBD2 (5 bases). Deletions cut 0 bases from V and 4 bases from J, with 13 bases between. CDR1 is LGHNA, CDR2 YNFKEQ, per germline. This CDR3 spans 15 amino acids. The CDR3 nucleotides are TGTGCCAGCAGCCAAGATCGCGGTACGGGATACGAGCAGTACGTC. Translated, it gives CASSQDRGTGYEQYV.

The chain combines TRBV27 with TRBJ2-1; TRBD1 is a possible D gene (5 bases). Germline CDR1 MNHEY, CDR2 SMNVEV (reference sequence). There are 13 residues in the CDR3. V was clipped by 7 bases and J by 0 bases, with 7 bases between them. The CDR3 sequence is CASKGASYNEQFF. DNA of the CDR3: TGTGCCAGCAAAGGGGCCTCCTACAATGAGCAGTTCTTC.

The chain uses TRBV11-2 and TRBJ1-1, with D tentatively TRBD1 (6 bases). V lost 3 bases and J 5 bases, leaving 19 bases between the germline ends. The CDR3 consists of 16 residues. The germline gives CDR1 SGHAT, CDR2 FQNNGV. CDR3 amino acids: CASSFAGLLQGTEAFF. DNA for the CDR3: TGTGCCAGCAGCTTCGCCGGGCTCCTTCAGGGGACTGAAGCTTTCTTT.

The J gene is TRBJ2-1, the V gene TRBV13; a weak D match, TRBD2 (6 bases). CDR3 length: 15 residues. Germline-derived CDR1 and CDR2 are PRHDT and FYEKMQ (reference sequence). V dropped 5 bases and J dropped 4 bases, with 15 bases sitting between them. CDR3 residues: CASSALGGGYNEQFF. The CDR3 nucleotides are TGTGCCAGCAGCGCCCTGGGGGGAGGTTACAATGAGCAGTTCTTC.

This clone was seen a few times. The rearrangement joins TRBV27 to TRBJ1-5, with 9 bases that match TRBD1. Germline CDR1 is MNHEY and CDR2 is SMNVEV (reference sequence). J lost 7 bases, V lost 8 bases, and 3 bases had no gene match. This CDR3 comprises 12 residues. CDR3 nucleotides: TGTGCCAGCGGGACAGGGTTACAGCCCCAGCATTTT. Its protein product is CASGTGLQPQHF.

The chain recombines TRBV5-1 with TRBJ2-1, with 9 bases identical to TRBD1. V shed 2 bases, J shed 15 bases, and the junction held 18 bases outside the gene matches. Per the germline V gene, CDR1 is SGHRS and CDR2 is YFSETQ. This CDR3 region has 16 residues. The CDR3, as DNA: TGCGCCAGCAGCTTATTAGTCCCGGGACAGGGAAGTGTAAGGTTCTTC. This encodes CASSLLVPGQGSVRFF.

This clone appeared a few times. CDR3 DNA sequence: TGTGCCAGCAGTTTCAACAGGGGTCGCAATCAGCCCCAGCATTTT. Protein product: CASSFNRGRNQPQHF. J is TRBJ1-5 and V is TRBV27; TRBD1 agrees at 7 bases. The germline V gene has CDR1 MNHEY and CDR2 SMNVEV (reference sequence). The CDR3 contains 15 residues. The J segment lost 2 bases and the V segment lost 3 bases, leaving 4 bases of the junction unmatched.

The chain is built from TRBV6-5 and TRBJ1-2; 9 bases match TRBD1. The CDR3 runs 13 residues. The germline V gene encodes CDR1 MNHEY and CDR2 SVGAGI. The trim removed 6 bases at V and 7 bases at J, leaving 6 bases unmatched. In nucleotides, the CDR3 is TGTGCCAGCAGCCGGGACAGGGATGGTGGCTACACCTTC. Protein sequence: CASSRDRDGGYTF.

This clone was counted between two and nine times. The rearrangement uses TRBV30 and TRBJ2-3, with D perhaps matching TRBD2 (5 bases). Germline V gene data show CDR1 as GTSNPN and CDR2 as SVGIG (reference sequence). CDR3 length: 14 amino acids. V lost 2 bases to trimming and J lost 8 bases, with 17 bases between them. CDR3 in DNA: TGTGCCTGGAGTCCTAAACCCGTCCGGGGTACGCAGTATTTT. This sequence encodes CAWSPKPVRGTQYF.

The V and J genes are TRBV27 and TRBJ1-1, with D possibly matching TRBD1 (6 bases). V was pared by 6 bases and J by 7 bases, with 18 bases between. CDR1 is MNHEY and CDR2 is SMNVEV in the germline V gene (reference sequence). The CDR3 sequence is 14 residues long. CDR3 DNA: TGTGCCAGCAGCCCCCAGGGGCAGGGGAGTGAAGCTTTCTTT. It translates to CASSPQGQGSEAFF.

J is TRBJ1-2 and V is TRBV5-6; D possibly corresponds to TRBD1 (6 bases). V lost 4 bases, J lost 3 bases, and 7 bases lay in between. From germline, CDR1 is SGHDT and CDR2 YYEEEE. The CDR3 spans 12 residues. CDR3 sequence (DNA): TGTGCCAGCAGCCGACAGGACTATGGCTACACCTTC. Its translation is CASSRQDYGYTF.

The chain joins TRBV11-2 to TRBJ2-1, with 9 bases lining up with TRBD2. Germline V lookup: CDR1 SGHAT, CDR2 FQNNGV. V lost 1 base to trimming and J lost 10 bases; unmatched junction nucleotides: 8. This CDR3 has 15 amino acids. The CDR3 nucleotides are TGTGCCAGCAGCTTAGTAGCGGGAGCCCTCGGGGAGCAGTTCTTC. This codes for CASSLVAGALGEQFF.

The chain recombines TRBV12-3 or TRBV12-4 with TRBJ2-7, with unresolved D. The V and J ends lost 3 bases and 0 bases respectively, with 6 bases between them. This CDR3 has 13 residues. The CDR3 loop reads CASSFSTSYEQYF. As DNA, the CDR3 is TGTGCCAGCAGTTTCTCTACCTCCTACGAGCAGTACTTC.

This sequence joins TRBV6-1 and TRBJ1-3; D is unclear. CDR1 and CDR2 (germline): MNHNS, SASEGT. V shed 4 bases and J shed 0 bases, with 13 bases lying between them. The CDR3 spans 16 residues. CDR3 DNA: TGTGCCAGCAGTGGGGCCGAATTAAGCTCTGGAAACACCATATATTTT. It specifies CASSGAELSSGNTIYF.

CDR3: CASSRQGAGNIQYF. The CDR3 nucleotides are TGTGCCAGCAGCCGACAGGGGGCTGGAAACATTCAGTACTTC. The chain joins TRBV5-4 to TRBJ2-4; 10 nucleotides align to TRBD1. V was pared by 4 bases and J by 6 bases, with 4 bases of the junction left unmatched. The CDR3 length is 14 residues. Germline CDR1 SGHNT, CDR2 YYREEE (reference sequence). The full variable domain, rest sourced from reference TRBV5-4 and TRBJ2-4, is ETGVTQSPTHLIKTRGQQVTLRCSSQSGHNTVSWYQQALGQGPQFIFQYYREEENGRGNFPPRFSGLQFPNYSSELNVNALELDDSALYLCASSRQGAGNIQYFGAGTRLSVL.

The chain couples TRBV27 to TRBJ1-6; D unresolved. V dropped 4 bases and J dropped 5 bases, with 6 bases sitting between them. There are 13 residues in the CDR3. CDR1 MNHEY and CDR2 SMNVEV come from the germline V gene (reference sequence). CDR3 in amino acids: CASSYNHNSPLHF. The CDR3 DNA is TGTGCCAGCAGTTACAACCATAATTCACCCCTCCACTTT.

The rearrangement links TRBV6-1 to TRBJ1-1; 8 positions agree with TRBD1. V was pared by 5 bases and J by 4 bases, with 6 bases of the junction left unmatched. The V gene's germline CDR1 is MNHNS and CDR2 SASEGT. This CDR3 has 14 amino acids. The CDR3 protein is CASSQRTGLTEAFF. The DNA for the CDR3 is TGTGCCAGCAGTCAGAGGACAGGGCTCACTGAAGCTTTCTTT.

This clone turned up a few times. The chain carries TRBV6-2 or TRBV6-3 and TRBJ1-2; a weak D match, TRBD1 (5 bases). V lost 6 bases and J lost 7, with 15 bases in between. The V gene's germline CDR1 is MNHEY and CDR2 SVGEGT. CDR3 length: 13 residues. Here the CDR3 reads CASSTQVGRGYTF. The CDR3 DNA reads TGTGCCAGCAGCACACAGGTCGGGCGTGGCTACACCTTC.

CDR3: CASSTQNQPQHF. The CDR3, as DNA: TGTGCCAGCAGCACCCAGAATCAGCCCCAGCATTTT. The chain carries TRBV21-1 and TRBJ1-5; TRBD1 was called by the table and not checked on the DNA. TRBV21-1 is assigned pseudogene status. The CDR3 runs to 12 residues.

This sequence joins TRBV20-1 and TRBJ1-6; the D is unclear. Germline loops: CDR1 DFQATT, CDR2 SNEGSKA (reference sequence). This CDR3 is 11 amino acids long. The V and J ends lost 5 bases and 13 bases respectively, with 12 bases between them. The CDR3 nucleotides are TGCAGTGCTCCGGAGGTAGACCCCCTCCACTTT. Protein: CSAPEVDPLHF.